This TCR beta chain appears in the sequencing data of a study of Graves' ophthalmopathy and Graves' hyperthyroidism. The study's findings and limits: From stable hyperthyroidism, ophthalmopathy was separated by a 13-signature model with 87.88% sensitivity and around 79% specificity. Also, most clonotypes expanded in the thyroid above 0.001 frequency appeared in blood. Ophthalmopathy progression prediction by the model yielded a sensitivity of about 68% and a specificity of roughly 72%.

Aged 18 to 65, hyperthyroidism patients had new diagnoses of under 2 months' duration. This clonotype appeared many times. What it recognizes is unknown. Losses at the gene ends were 4 bases for V and 4 bases for J; bases not matched to a gene: 6. Germline CDR1 is SGHRS and CDR2 is YFSETQ. The CDR3 runs to 14 residues. For repertoire sequencing, the TCR beta CDR3 regions were amplified from RNA transcripts. HTBI primers were employed in first-round RT-PCR, then a second-round multiplex PCR followed. One entry per CDR3 protein, called by TCRdb with MiXCR from the multiplex PCR reads. The data hold about 420,000 distinct CDR3 sequences, with 21% observed a single time.

The rearrangement joins TRBV5-1 to TRBJ2-5; 8 nucleotides align to TRBD1. The receptor was derived from a woman under 30 with stable Graves' hyperthyroidism. Sequencing input: peripheral blood. CDR3: CASSEGTGGETQYF. CDR3 nucleotides: TGCGCCAGCAGCGAAGGGACAGGAGGAGAGACCCAGTACTTC.